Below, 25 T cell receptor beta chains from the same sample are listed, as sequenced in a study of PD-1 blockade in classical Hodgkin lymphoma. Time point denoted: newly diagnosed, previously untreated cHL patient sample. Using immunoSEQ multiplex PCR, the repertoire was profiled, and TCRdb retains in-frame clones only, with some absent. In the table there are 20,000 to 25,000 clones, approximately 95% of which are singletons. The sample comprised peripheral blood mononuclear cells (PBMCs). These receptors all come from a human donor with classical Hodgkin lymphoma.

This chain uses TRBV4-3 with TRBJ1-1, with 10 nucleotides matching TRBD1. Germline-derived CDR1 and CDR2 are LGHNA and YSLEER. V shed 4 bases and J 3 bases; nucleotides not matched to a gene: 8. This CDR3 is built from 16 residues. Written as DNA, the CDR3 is TGCGCCAGCAGCCGCGGGGCCGACAGGGGGCACACTGAAGCTTTCTTT. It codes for CASSRGADRGHTEAFF.

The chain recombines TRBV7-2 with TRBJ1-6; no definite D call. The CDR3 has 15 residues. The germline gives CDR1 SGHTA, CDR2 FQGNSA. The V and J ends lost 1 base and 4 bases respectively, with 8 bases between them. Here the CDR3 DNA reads TGTGCCAGCAGCTTAGAGGATGCGTATAATTCACCCCTCCACTTT. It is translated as CASSLEDAYNSPLHF. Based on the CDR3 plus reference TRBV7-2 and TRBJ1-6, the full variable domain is GAGVSQSPSNKVTEKGKDVELRCDPISGHTALYWYRQSLGQGLEFLIYFQGNSAPDKSGLPSDRFSAERTGGSVSTLTIQRTQQEDSAVYLCASSLEDAYNSPLHFGNGTRLTVT.

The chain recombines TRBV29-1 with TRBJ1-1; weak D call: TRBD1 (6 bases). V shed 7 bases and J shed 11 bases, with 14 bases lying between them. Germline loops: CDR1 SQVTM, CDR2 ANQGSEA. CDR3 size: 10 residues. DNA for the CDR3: TGCAGCGACGAAGGGGGAGAGGCTTTCTTT. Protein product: CSDEGGEAFF.

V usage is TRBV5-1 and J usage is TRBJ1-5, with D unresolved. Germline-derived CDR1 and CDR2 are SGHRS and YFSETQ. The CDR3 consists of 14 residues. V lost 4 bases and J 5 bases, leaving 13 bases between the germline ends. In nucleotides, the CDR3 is TGCGCCAGCAGCCCAACTTCCCCCCATCAGCCCCAGCATTTT. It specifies CASSPTSPHQPQHF. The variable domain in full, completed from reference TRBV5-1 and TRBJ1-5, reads KAGVTQTPRYLIKTRGQQVTLSCSPISGHRSVSWYQQTPGQGLQFLFEYFSETQRNKGNFPGRFSGRQFSNSRSEMNVSTLELGDSALYLCASSPTSPHQPQHFGDGTRLSIL.

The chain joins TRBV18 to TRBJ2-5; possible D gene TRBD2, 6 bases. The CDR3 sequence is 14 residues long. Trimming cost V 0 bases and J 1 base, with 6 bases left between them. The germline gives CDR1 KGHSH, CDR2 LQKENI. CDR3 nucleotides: TGTGCCAGCTCACCACCTAGCGGCCAAGAGACCCAGTACTTC. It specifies CASSPPSGQETQYF.

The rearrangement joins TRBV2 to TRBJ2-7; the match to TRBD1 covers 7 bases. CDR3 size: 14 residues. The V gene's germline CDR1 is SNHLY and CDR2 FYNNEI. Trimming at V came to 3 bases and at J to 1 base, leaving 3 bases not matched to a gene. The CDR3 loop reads CASSDPGQSYEQYF. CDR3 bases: TGTGCCAGCAGTGATCCGGGACAGTCCTACGAGCAGTACTTC.

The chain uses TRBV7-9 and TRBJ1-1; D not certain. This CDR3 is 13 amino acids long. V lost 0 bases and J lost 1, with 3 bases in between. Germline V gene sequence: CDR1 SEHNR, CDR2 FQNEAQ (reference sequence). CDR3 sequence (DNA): TGTGCCAGCAGCTTAGCTGGGAACACTGAAGCTTTCTTT. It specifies CASSLAGNTEAFF.

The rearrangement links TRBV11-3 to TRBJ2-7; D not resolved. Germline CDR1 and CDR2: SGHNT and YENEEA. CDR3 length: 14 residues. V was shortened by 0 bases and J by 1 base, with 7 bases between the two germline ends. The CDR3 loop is CASSLDHVSYEQYF. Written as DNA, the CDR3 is TGTGCCAGCAGCTTAGATCACGTATCCTACGAGCAGTACTTC.

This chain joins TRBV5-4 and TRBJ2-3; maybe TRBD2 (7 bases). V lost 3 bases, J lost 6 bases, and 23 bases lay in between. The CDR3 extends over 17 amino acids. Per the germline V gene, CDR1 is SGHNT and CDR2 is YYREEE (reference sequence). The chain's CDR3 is CASSSPGGGDPPDTQYF. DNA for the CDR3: TGTGCCAGCAGCTCGCCGGGGGGCGGGGACCCCCCCGATACGCAGTATTTT.

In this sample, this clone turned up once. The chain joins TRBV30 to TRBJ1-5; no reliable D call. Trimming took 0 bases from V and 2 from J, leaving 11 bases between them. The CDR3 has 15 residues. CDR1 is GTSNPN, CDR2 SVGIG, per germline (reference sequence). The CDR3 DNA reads TGTGCCTGGAGTGTTCCAGAGTTTCGCAATCAGCCCCAGCATTTT. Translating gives CAWSVPEFRNQPQHF.

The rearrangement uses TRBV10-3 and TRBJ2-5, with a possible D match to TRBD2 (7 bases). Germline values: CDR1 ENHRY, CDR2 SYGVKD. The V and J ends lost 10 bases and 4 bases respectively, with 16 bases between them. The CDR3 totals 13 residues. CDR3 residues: CASTGGGGETQYF. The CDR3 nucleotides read TGTGCCAGCACGGGGGGAGGGGGAGAGACCCAGTACTTC.

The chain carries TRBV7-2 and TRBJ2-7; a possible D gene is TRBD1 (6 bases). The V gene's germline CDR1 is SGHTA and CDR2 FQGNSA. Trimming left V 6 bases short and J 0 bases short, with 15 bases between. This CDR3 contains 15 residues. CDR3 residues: CASSLDTGSSYEQYF. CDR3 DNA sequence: TGTGCCAGCAGTCTAGATACAGGGAGCTCCTACGAGCAGTACTTC.

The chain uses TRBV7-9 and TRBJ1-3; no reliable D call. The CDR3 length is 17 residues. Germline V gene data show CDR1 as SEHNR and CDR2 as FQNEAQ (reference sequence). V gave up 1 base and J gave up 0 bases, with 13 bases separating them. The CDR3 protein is CASSLVRGASSGNTIYF. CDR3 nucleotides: TGTGCCAGCAGCTTAGTGCGGGGAGCCTCCTCTGGAAACACCATATATTTT.

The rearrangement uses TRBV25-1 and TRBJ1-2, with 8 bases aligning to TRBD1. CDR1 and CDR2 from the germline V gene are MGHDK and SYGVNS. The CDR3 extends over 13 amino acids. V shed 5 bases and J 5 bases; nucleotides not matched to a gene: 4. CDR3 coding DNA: TGTGCCAGCAGTCGAGGACAGGGTTATGGCTACACCTTC. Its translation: CASSRGQGYGYTF.

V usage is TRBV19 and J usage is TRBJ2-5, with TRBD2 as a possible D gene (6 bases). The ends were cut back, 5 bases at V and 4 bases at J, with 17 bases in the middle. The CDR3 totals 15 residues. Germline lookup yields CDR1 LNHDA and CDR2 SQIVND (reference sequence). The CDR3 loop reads CASSPPGARGETQYF. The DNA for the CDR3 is TGTGCCAGTAGTCCCCCGGGAGCGAGGGGAGAGACCCAGTACTTC.

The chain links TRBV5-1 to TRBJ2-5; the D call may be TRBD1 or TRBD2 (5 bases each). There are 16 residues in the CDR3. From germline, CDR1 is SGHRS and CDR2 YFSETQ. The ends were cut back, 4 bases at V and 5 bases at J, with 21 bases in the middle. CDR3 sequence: CASSRWGRGVGETQYF. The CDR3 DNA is TGCGCCAGCAGCCGGTGGGGACGGGGAGTCGGGGAGACCCAGTACTTC.

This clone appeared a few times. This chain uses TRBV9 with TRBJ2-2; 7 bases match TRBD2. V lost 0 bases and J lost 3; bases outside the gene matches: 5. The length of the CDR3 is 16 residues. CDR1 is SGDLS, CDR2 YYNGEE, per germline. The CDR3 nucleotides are TGTGCCAGCAGCGTAGAGGGCGGGAGATACACCGGGGAGCTGTTTTTT. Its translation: CASSVEGGRYTGELFF.

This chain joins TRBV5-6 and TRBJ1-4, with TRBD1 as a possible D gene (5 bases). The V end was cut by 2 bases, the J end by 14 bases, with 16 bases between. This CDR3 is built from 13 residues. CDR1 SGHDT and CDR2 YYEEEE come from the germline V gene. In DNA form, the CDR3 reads TGTGCCAGCAGCTTTAGAACAGGCCGCTCCCTGTTTTTT. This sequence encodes CASSFRTGRSLFF.

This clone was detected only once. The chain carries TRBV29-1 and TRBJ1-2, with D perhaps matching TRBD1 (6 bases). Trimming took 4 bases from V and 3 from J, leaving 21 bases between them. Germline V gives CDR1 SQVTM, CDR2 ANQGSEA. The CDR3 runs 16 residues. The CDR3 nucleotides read TGCAGCGTTGGGGATACTATGGGGGGCATCGACTATGGCTACACCTTC. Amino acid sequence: CSVGDTMGGIDYGYTF.

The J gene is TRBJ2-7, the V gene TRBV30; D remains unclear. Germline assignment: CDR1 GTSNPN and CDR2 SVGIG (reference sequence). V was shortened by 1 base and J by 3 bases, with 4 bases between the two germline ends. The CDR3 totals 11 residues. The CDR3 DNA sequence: TGTGCCTGGAGTGAGAGCTACGAGCAGTACTTC. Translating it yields CAWSESYEQYF.

CDR3 bases: TGTGTCAGAAGCGACAGTTTTTGCCCCGTTCCGAGCAATCAGCCCCAGCATTTT. This gives the protein CVRSDSFCPVPSNQPQHF. The chain recombines TRBV7-5 with TRBJ1-5; the D call TRBD1 from the table was never checked on the DNA. TRBV7-5 is described as a pseudogene. CDR3 length equals 18 residues.

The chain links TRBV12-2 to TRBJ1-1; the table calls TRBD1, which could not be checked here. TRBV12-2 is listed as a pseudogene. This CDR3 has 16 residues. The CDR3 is CASRKFGRSGDTEAFF. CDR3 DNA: TGTGCAAGTCGCAAATTCGGACGCTCAGGGGACACTGAAGCTTTCTTT.

CDR3 amino acids: CASSEGLQDEAFF. The CDR3 nucleotides are TGTGCCAGCAGTGAGGGACTGCAGGATGAAGCTTTCTTT. This chain joins TRBV27 and TRBJ1-1, with TRBD1 as a possible D gene (5 bases). Germline V gives CDR1 MNHEY, CDR2 SMNVEV (reference sequence). CDR3 length equals 13 residues. The ends were cut back, 5 bases at V and 7 bases at J, with 14 bases in the middle.

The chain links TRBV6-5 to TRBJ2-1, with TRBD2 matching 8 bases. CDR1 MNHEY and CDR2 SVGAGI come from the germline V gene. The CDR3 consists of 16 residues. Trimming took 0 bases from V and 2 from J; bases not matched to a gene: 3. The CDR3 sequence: CASSYSSSGAYNEQFF. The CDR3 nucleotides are TGTGCCAGCAGTTACTCGAGTAGCGGGGCCTACAATGAGCAGTTCTTC.

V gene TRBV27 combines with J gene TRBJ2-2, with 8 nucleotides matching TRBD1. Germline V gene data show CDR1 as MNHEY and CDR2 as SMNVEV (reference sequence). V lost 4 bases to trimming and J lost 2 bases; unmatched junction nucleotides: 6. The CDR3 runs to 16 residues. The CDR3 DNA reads TGTGCCAGCAGTTCCATCAGGGGGCTTAACACCGGGGAGCTGTTTTTT. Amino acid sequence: CASSSIRGLNTGELFF.